Detailed here is one TCR beta chain. Its target is not known. TCRdb's table, derived via immunoSEQ multiplex PCR, lists solely in-frame clones and lacks some. The data contain over 100,000 clones, approximately 92% of them seen just once; the ten biggest clones take up 3% to 4%. This specimen belongs to a study of CD4+ T cells in melanoma. Broader study findings: In melanoma, neoantigen-specific CD4+ T cells reportedly differed in differentiation state. A reported correlation linked neoantigen-specific CD4+ T cells to CD8+, macrophage and B cell function.

CDR3 size: 12 residues. The V gene lost 9 bases and the J gene lost 5 bases, with 13 bases spanning the gap. Germline assignment: CDR1 SGHAT and CDR2 FQNNGV. The sequenced sample consisted of peripheral blood. This sequence originates from a human donor with melanoma. The rearrangement uses TRBV11-2 and TRBJ2-5; unclear D gene. CDR3 protein: CARSRNDETQYF. Here the CDR3 DNA reads TGTGCCAGGTCCCGAAATGACGAGACCCAGTACTTC.